Following are 21 T cell receptor beta chains from one sample sequenced in a study of T cell responses to AZD1222 COVID-19 vaccine. Method: immunoSEQ multiplex PCR; TCRdb's copy keeps in-frame clones and lacks some. The data hold roughly 82,000 clones, with 70% to 90% observed a single time. The material sequenced was peripheral blood, taken on day 0 of AZD1222 vaccination. The source of these receptors is an adult in good health.

This clone was counted a few times. The V call is TRBV4-3, the J call TRBJ2-1; the D gene is possibly TRBD2 (5 bases). Germline CDR1 and CDR2: LGHNA and YSLEER. CDR3 length equals 15 residues. The germline V and J ends were trimmed by 0 bases and 6 bases, with 12 bases remaining between them. CDR3 nucleotides: TGCGCCAGCAGCCAAGAGAGGGCTGACCGCAATGAGCAGTTCTTC. Its translation is CASSQERADRNEQFF.

The chain employs TRBV2 and TRBJ2-3; perhaps TRBD2 as D (5 bases). Trimming removed 3 bases from V and 2 bases from J, with 9 bases in between. CDR3 length: 14 amino acids. The V gene's germline CDR1 is SNHLY and CDR2 FYNNEI. This CDR3 is CASSEALDTDTQYF. The CDR3 DNA reads TGTGCCAGCAGTGAGGCACTAGACACAGATACGCAGTATTTT.

The chain couples TRBV7-3 to TRBJ1-5; tentatively, D is TRBD1 (6 bases). CDR3 length: 14 amino acids. CDR1 is SGHTA, CDR2 FQGTGA, per germline. The germline V and J ends were trimmed by 6 bases and 8 bases, with 17 bases remaining between them. The CDR3 DNA follows: TGTGCCAGCAGTACTACAGGGTTGGTGGAGCCCCAGCATTTT. This gives the protein CASSTTGLVEPQHF.

The chain is built from TRBV19 and TRBJ2-4; D remains unclear. The CDR3 contains 12 residues. V was clipped by 3 bases and J by 8 bases, with 8 bases between them. The germline V gene encodes CDR1 LNHDA and CDR2 SQIVND (reference sequence). CDR3 amino acids: CASSIGSDIQYF. CDR3 nucleotides: TGTGCCAGTAGTATTGGGTCGGACATTCAGTACTTC.

This sequence joins TRBV19 and TRBJ1-1; 8 bases align to TRBD1. V dropped 5 bases and J dropped 8; count of bases not matched to a gene: 10. The CDR3 length is 14 residues. The V gene's germline CDR1 is LNHDA and CDR2 SQIVND (reference sequence). The CDR3 DNA is TGTGCCAGTAGTCCCGGACAGGGAAGTACGGAAGCTTTCTTT. Encoded protein: CASSPGQGSTEAFF.

CDR3 region: CASSSAIHPQYF. As DNA, the CDR3 is TGTGCCAGCAGCTCCGCGATTCACCCACAGTACTTC. This chain links TRBV28 with TRBJ2-5; D uncertain. V was trimmed by 6 bases and J by 11 bases, leaving 16 bases between them. Germline-derived CDR1 and CDR2 are MDHEN and SYDVKM. The CDR3 covers 12 residues.

The CDR3: CASSARAGTGGREQYF. CDR3 DNA sequence: TGTGCCAGCAGTGCCCGGGCCGGGACAGGGGGCCGGGAGCAGTACTTC. The chain is built from TRBV28 and TRBJ2-7, with TRBD1 matching over 12 bases. CDR3 length: 16 residues. The ends lost 5 bases at V and 7 bases at J; junction bases unmatched: 12. Germline CDR1 and CDR2: MDHEN and SYDVKM.

This chain uses TRBV9 with TRBJ1-2; TRBD1 matches at 9 bases. Germline CDR1 SGDLS, CDR2 YYNGEE. J lost 2 bases, V lost 2 bases, and 4 bases had no gene match. The CDR3 sequence is 15 residues long. CDR3 sequence: CASSVGQGRNYGYTF. The CDR3 DNA reads TGTGCCAGCAGCGTCGGACAGGGGAGGAACTATGGCTACACCTTC.

J is TRBJ2-5 and V is TRBV6-6; unclear D gene. The germline gives CDR1 MNHNY, CDR2 SVGAGI (reference sequence). This CDR3 has 12 residues. The ends were cut back, 0 bases at V and 2 bases at J, with 1 base in the middle. CDR3 sequence reads: CASSYSQETQYF. The CDR3 DNA is TGTGCCAGCAGTTACTCGCAAGAGACCCAGTACTTC.

The chain has TRBV19 and TRBJ1-5; D gene uncertain. The CDR3 loop spans 15 amino acids. Trimming left V 0 bases short and J 0 bases short, with 6 bases between. Germline CDR1 reads LNHDA; CDR2 reads SQIVND (reference sequence). The CDR3 loop is CASSIEDSSNQPQHF. For the CDR3, the DNA is TGTGCCAGTAGTATAGAAGATTCTAGCAATCAGCCCCAGCATTTT.

The chain is built from TRBV27 and TRBJ2-7, with TRBD1 as a possible D gene (6 bases). The CDR3 sequence is 16 residues long. Germline CDR1 and CDR2: MNHEY and SMNVEV (reference sequence). Trimming took off 2 bases at V and 2 bases at J, with 16 bases between the two ends. CDR3 sequence reads: CASSLSPLTGAYEQYF. The CDR3, as DNA: TGTGCCAGCAGTTTAAGTCCCCTGACAGGTGCCTACGAGCAGTACTTC.

The chain carries TRBV7-9 and TRBJ2-7; weak D call: TRBD2 (5 bases). The CDR3 contains 14 residues. Germline V CDR1 and CDR2: SEHNR, FQNEAQ (reference sequence). V gave up 5 bases and J gave up 2 bases, with 13 bases separating them. CDR3 nucleotide sequence: TGTGCCAGCAGCCCCTGGACTGCTCCCTACGAGCAGTACTTC. It codes for CASSPWTAPYEQYF.

The V call is TRBV28, the J call TRBJ2-5; 9 bases align to TRBD1. Trimming cost V 6 bases and J 5 bases; bases outside gene matches: 7. The CDR3 has 14 residues. Germline V gene lookup returns CDR1 MDHEN and CDR2 SYDVKM. CDR3 region: CASSSGQGRETQYF. In DNA form, the CDR3 reads TGTGCCAGCAGCTCTGGACAGGGGAGGGAGACCCAGTACTTC.

The chain couples TRBV12-3 or TRBV12-4 to TRBJ1-1; the D is unclear. Trimming shortened V by 8 bases and J by 1 base, and 5 bases separated the two germline ends. The CDR3 extends over 11 amino acids. In DNA, the CDR3 is TGTGCCAGCGGTAAGAACACTGAAGCTTTCTTT. Translating gives CASGKNTEAFF.

The chain employs TRBV5-1 and TRBJ1-2, with unresolved D. CDR1 SGHRS and CDR2 YFSETQ come from the germline V gene. The germline V and J ends were trimmed by 6 bases and 10 bases, with 19 bases remaining between them. The CDR3 totals 13 residues. CDR3 protein: CASKDIRKIDYTF. CDR3 nucleotides: TGCGCCAGCAAAGACATCAGGAAGATCGACTACACCTTC.

The CDR3 region has the DNA TGTGCCAGCAGCGACAGCTACACTGAAGCTTTCTTT. Translation: CASSDSYTEAFF. This rearrangement joins TRBV9 to TRBJ1-1; D gene uncertain. The CDR3 covers 12 residues. V was shortened by 3 bases and J by 3 bases, with 6 bases between the two germline ends. Per germline, CDR1 SGDLS and CDR2 YYNGEE.

The chain combines TRBV12-5 with TRBJ1-1, with 7 bases fitting TRBD1. The germline V gene has CDR1 LGHNT and CDR2 FRNRAP. This CDR3 has 14 residues. V lost 5 bases to trimming and J lost 4 bases; unmatched junction nucleotides: 7. The CDR3 nucleotides are TGTGCTAGTGGTCCGGGACAGTGGGGCACTGAAGCTTTCTTT. Translating gives CASGPGQWGTEAFF.

V gene TRBV7-3 combines with J gene TRBJ1-2; TRBD1 aligns across 7 bases. V lost 6 bases to trimming and J lost 6 bases; unmatched junction nucleotides: 7. The CDR3 has 13 amino acids. The germline V gene encodes CDR1 SGHTA and CDR2 FQGTGA. The DNA for the CDR3 is TGTGCCAGCAGTCCCGGACAGGAGCATGGCTACACCTTC. Its translation: CASSPGQEHGYTF.

The V and J genes are TRBV6-6 and TRBJ1-1, with D uncertain. V lost 6 bases to trimming and J lost 2 bases, with 19 bases between them. CDR1 and CDR2 from the germline V gene are MNHNY and SVGAGI (reference sequence). The CDR3 consists of 16 residues. Here the CDR3 reads CASSSPKVWENTEAFF. For the CDR3, the DNA is TGTGCCAGCAGCTCCCCGAAAGTATGGGAAAACACTGAAGCTTTCTTT.

The V call is TRBV6-5, the J call TRBJ1-5; 10 bases agree with TRBD1. V lost 0 bases, J lost 11 bases, and 4 bases stayed unmatched. CDR1 and CDR2 (germline): MNHEY, SVGAGI. This CDR3 is 14 amino acids long. CDR3 DNA sequence: TGTGCCAGCAGTTACTCTGGGACAGGGGAAACCCAGCATTTT. Its translation: CASSYSGTGETQHF.

The chain carries TRBV5-1 and TRBJ2-5; 9 nucleotides agree with TRBD2. Germline values: CDR1 SGHRS, CDR2 YFSETQ. V shed 0 bases, J shed 1 base, and the junction held 4 bases outside the gene matches. This CDR3 contains 16 residues. The CDR3 DNA reads as TGCGCCAGCAGCTTGGGTAGCGGGGGACCCCAAGAGACCCAGTACTTC. It codes for CASSLGSGGPQETQYF.